This T cell receptor (beta chain) was observed in a study of T cell responses to AZD1222 COVID-19 vaccine. Study-level points and caveats: Close to half of spike-specific TCRs reportedly recognize unmutated variant regions.

Sequencing used immunoSEQ multiplex PCR; TCRdb keeps in-frame clones, though not all of them. The repertoire holds 150,000 to 200,000 clones, with 75% to 90% as singletons. Note on this clone: No antigen is known for it.

CDR1 and CDR2 from the germline V gene are SGHTA and FQGNSA. Losses at the gene ends were 1 base for V and 2 bases for J; bases not matched to a gene: 1. This CDR3 has 15 amino acids. The rearrangement uses TRBV7-2 and TRBJ1-4; 7 nucleotides align to TRBD1. The sample in question was peripheral blood, obtained on day 0 of AZD1222 vaccination. The TCR comes from an adult in good health. The CDR3 region has the DNA TGTGCCAGCAGCTTAGGGGGACAGACTAATGAAAAACTGTTTTTT. Residues: CASSLGGQTNEKLFF.